A single sample gave rise to the 32 T cell receptor beta chains below, sequenced in a study of blood T cell repertoires in COVID-19. TCRdb keeps only in-frame clones here, not all; method: immunoSEQ multiplex PCR. The sample lists over 200,000 clones; over 80% were seen once. The sequencing sample was made of peripheral blood. The receptors come from a human donor in a cohort sampled during active COVID-19.

About this clone: Different DNA sequences within this sample yield the same CDR3. V and J are TRBV27 and TRBJ2-3, with TRBD2 matching 8 bases. Unmatched junction bases numbered 3, after V lost 2 bases and J lost 2 bases. The length of the CDR3 is 15 residues. Germline V gene sequence: CDR1 MNHEY, CDR2 SMNVEV (reference sequence). CDR3 in amino acids: CASSLTSGSTDTQYF. CDR3 DNA: TGTGCCAGCAGTTTAACTAGCGGATCCACAGATACGCAGTATTTT.

The V and J genes are TRBV7-2 and TRBJ2-3; 8 bases line up with TRBD2. The germline gives CDR1 SGHTA, CDR2 FQGNSA. Trimming at V came to 0 bases and at J to 6 bases, leaving 5 bases not matched to a gene. The CDR3 runs 15 residues. The DNA for the CDR3 is TGTGCCAGCAGCTTAGCGCGACTAGCGTGGGATACGCAGTATTTT. It translates to CASSLARLAWDTQYF.

The chain employs TRBV25-1 and TRBJ1-1; 7 nucleotides agree with TRBD1. This CDR3 is 15 amino acids long. The V segment lost 3 bases and the J segment 0 bases; nucleotides outside the gene matches: 4. Per the germline V gene, CDR1 is MGHDK and CDR2 is SYGVNS. CDR3 amino acids: CASSDRGQLNTEAFF. The CDR3 DNA reads TGTGCCAGCAGTGATCGGGGACAGTTGAACACTGAAGCTTTCTTT.

This sequence joins TRBV19 and TRBJ2-3; TRBD2 matches 11 bases. The CDR3 is 16 amino acids. V lost 9 bases to trimming and J lost 11 bases; unmatched junction nucleotides: 19. CDR1 and CDR2 (germline): LNHDA, SQIVND (reference sequence). This chain's CDR3 is CASDDLAGGLSWGQYF. The DNA for the CDR3 is TGTGCCAGCGACGATCTAGCGGGAGGTCTTTCGTGGGGGCAGTATTTT.

The chain employs TRBV5-4 and TRBJ2-3, with 11 bases that match TRBD2. Germline V gene lookup returns CDR1 SGHNT and CDR2 YYREEE (reference sequence). The CDR3 has 16 residues. Trimming took 2 bases from V and 2 from J; bases not matched to a gene: 4. The CDR3 here is CASSFATSGDTDTQYF. CDR3 nucleotides: TGTGCCAGCAGCTTTGCGACTAGCGGGGACACAGATACGCAGTATTTT.

V usage is TRBV6-5 and J usage is TRBJ2-5; D might be TRBD1 (6 bases). Trimming took 6 bases from V and 4 from J, leaving 15 bases between them. Germline values: CDR1 MNHEY, CDR2 SVGAGI. The CDR3 is 14 residues long. This CDR3 is CASRSTGPGETQYF. CDR3 coding DNA: TGTGCCAGCAGGTCTACAGGGCCGGGAGAGACCCAGTACTTC.

A few counts support this clone. The chain has TRBV4-2 and TRBJ1-2, with D unresolved. The CDR3 loop spans 13 amino acids. Per germline, CDR1 LGHNA and CDR2 YNFKEQ. Trimming removed 0 bases from V and 10 bases from J, with 12 bases in between. CDR3 in DNA: TGTGCCAGCAGCCAAGATCGAGGATCGCCCTACACCTTC. Its protein product is CASSQDRGSPYTF.

The J gene is TRBJ2-3, the V gene TRBV5-1; D not certain. V lost 1 base and J 2 bases, leaving 11 bases between the germline ends. The CDR3 covers 15 residues. Germline V gene sequence: CDR1 SGHRS, CDR2 YFSETQ. DNA of the CDR3: TGCGCCAGCAGCTTGTCTCAGCGTGTCACAGATACGCAGTATTTT. Residues: CASSLSQRVTDTQYF.

The CDR3 loop reads CASSRGPFYGYTF. CDR3 DNA sequence: TGTGCCAGCAGTAGGGGGCCCTTCTATGGCTACACCTTC. The rearrangement uses TRBV6-2 or TRBV6-3 and TRBJ1-2; 7 nucleotides align to TRBD1. The V gene's germline CDR1 is MNHEY and CDR2 SVGEGT. V shed 5 bases, J shed 4 bases, and the junction held 4 bases outside the gene matches. The CDR3 is made up of 13 amino acids.

This clone was seen only once. The chain couples TRBV9 to TRBJ1-5; no clear D. In germline, CDR1 is SGDLS, CDR2 YYNGEE. The CDR3 contains 17 residues. Trimming shortened V by 3 bases and J by 2 bases, and 18 bases separated the two germline ends. Here the CDR3 reads CASSGSRAPWGNQPQHF. The DNA of the CDR3 is TGTGCCAGCAGCGGGTCGAGGGCCCCATGGGGCAATCAGCCCCAGCATTTT.

The V call is TRBV2, the J call TRBJ2-7, with 8 nucleotides matching TRBD1. The length of the CDR3 is 14 residues. Germline values: CDR1 SNHLY, CDR2 FYNNEI. After removal of 7 bases from V and 1 base from J, the junction contained 6 bases not matched to a gene. In DNA form, the CDR3 reads TGTGCCAGCAAATGGACAGGGAATTCCTACGAGCAGTACTTC. It yields the protein CASKWTGNSYEQYF.

J is TRBJ2-7 and V is TRBV7-9; 9 nucleotides align to TRBD2. CDR3 length: 14 residues. V dropped 5 bases and J dropped 0; count of bases not matched to a gene: 2. Germline assignment: CDR1 SEHNR and CDR2 FQNEAQ (reference sequence). As DNA, the CDR3 is TGTGCCAGCAGCGTTAGCGGGAGCTCCTACGAGCAGTACTTC. Translating it yields CASSVSGSSYEQYF.

V usage is TRBV11-2 and J usage is TRBJ2-5, with D possibly TRBD2 on 6 matching bases. The V end lost 6 bases, the J end lost 5 bases, and 10 bases lay between the germline ends. CDR1 and CDR2 (germline): SGHAT, FQNNGV. The CDR3 sequence is 12 residues long. CDR3 DNA: TGTGCCAGCAGACTAGCCGGGGAGACCCAGTACTTC. Amino acids: CASRLAGETQYF.

The V call is TRBV30, the J call TRBJ2-6; 11 positions match TRBD2. Germline V gene lookup returns CDR1 GTSNPN and CDR2 SVGIG (reference sequence). V was pared by 3 bases and J by 0 bases, with 4 bases of the junction left unmatched. The length of the CDR3 is 17 residues. DNA of the CDR3: TGTGCCTGGAGCGGACTAGCGGGTCTCTCTGGGGCCAACGTCCTGACTTTC. It specifies CAWSGLAGLSGANVLTF.

In its sample, this clone was seen once. The rearrangement uses TRBV18 and TRBJ1-1, with 7 bases that match TRBD1. Germline V gives CDR1 KGHSH, CDR2 LQKENI. The CDR3 extends over 16 amino acids. Unmatched junction bases numbered 8, after V lost 2 bases and J lost 2 bases. CDR3 bases: TGTGCCAGCTCACCAATTGACAGGGTTTCAAACACTGAAGCTTTCTTT. Its protein is CASSPIDRVSNTEAFF.

This rearrangement joins TRBV5-1 to TRBJ2-1, with TRBD2 identical over 9 bases. The CDR3 is 15 amino acids. Per germline, CDR1 SGHRS and CDR2 YFSETQ. With 0 bases clipped from V and 9 bases from J, the junction kept 7 bases outside the gene matches. The DNA for the CDR3 is TGCGCCAGCAGCTTGGTGGCGGGAGGGCCGGGTGAGCAGTTCTTC. Translation: CASSLVAGGPGEQFF.

There are a few counts of this clone. V usage is TRBV21-1 and J usage is TRBJ2-6; the D call of TRBD1 is as the table states it, not checked on the DNA. TRBV21-1 is described as a pseudogene. The CDR3 spans 16 residues. CDR3 nucleotides: TGTGCCAGCAGCGAAAAATCAGGCTCTGGGGCCAACGTCCTGACTTTC. This sequence encodes CASSEKSGSGANVLTF.

The rearrangement uses TRBV5-4 and TRBJ1-3; D unclear. Trimming removed 4 bases from V and 4 bases from J, with 12 bases in between. The CDR3 extends over 14 amino acids. From germline, CDR1 is SGHNT and CDR2 YYREEE (reference sequence). The CDR3 sequence is CASSPTRSGNTIYF. The CDR3 DNA sequence: TGTGCCAGCAGCCCCACGCGATCCGGAAACACCATATATTTT.

This clone was found a few times. The chain combines TRBV7-3 with TRBJ2-7, with D possibly being TRBD2 (6 bases). The length of the CDR3 is 16 residues. Trimming stripped 1 base from V and 6 bases from J, with 19 bases between. CDR1 SGHTA and CDR2 FQGTGA come from the germline V gene. CDR3 in DNA: TGTGCCAGCAGCTTAAAATGGACTAAGGGGCCTAGCGAGCAGTACTTC. It codes for CASSLKWTKGPSEQYF. The whole variable domain, filled in from reference TRBV7-3 and TRBJ2-7, reads GAGVSQTPSNKVTEKGKYVELRCDPISGHTALYWYRQSLGQGPEFLIYFQGTGAADDSGLPNDRFFAVRPEGSVSTLKIQRTERGDSAVYLCASSLKWTKGPSEQYFGPGTRLTVT.

This chain links TRBV27 with TRBJ1-5; TRBD1 might be the D (5 bases). Germline CDR1 MNHEY, CDR2 SMNVEV (reference sequence). The CDR3 consists of 11 residues. Between the trimmed V and J ends, which lost 8 bases and 6 bases, there was a span of 8 bases. CDR3 DNA: TGTGCCAGCGGCAGGGCTCAGCCCCAGCATTTT. Translation: CASGRAQPQHF.

V is TRBV4-2 and J is TRBJ1-1; maybe TRBD1 (5 bases). Trimming stripped 0 bases from V and 7 bases from J, with 12 bases between. The CDR3 loop spans 14 amino acids. Germline V gene data show CDR1 as LGHNA and CDR2 as YNFKEQ. The CDR3, as DNA: TGTGCCAGCAGCCAAGATCGGCAGGGCTTTGAAGCTTTCTTT. Translated, it gives CASSQDRQGFEAFF.

The genes are TRBV11-3 and TRBJ2-1, with 7 positions matching TRBD2. Trimming removed 6 bases from V and 9 bases from J; junction bases left unmatched: 14. Germline assignment: CDR1 SGHNT and CDR2 YENEEA. The CDR3 runs 15 residues. The CDR3, as DNA: TGTGCCAGCAGTCCAGGAGAGGCGGGGAGGGCTGAGCAGTTCTTC. Its translation: CASSPGEAGRAEQFF. The complete variable domain, with remaining parts taken from reference TRBV11-3 and TRBJ2-1, reads EAGVVQSPRYKIIEKKQPVAFWCNPISGHNTLYWYLQNLGQGPELLIRYENEEAVDDSQLPKDRFSAERLKGVDSTLKIQPAELGDSAVYLCASSPGEAGRAEQFFGPGTRLTVL.

The gene calls are TRBV7-9 and TRBJ2-7; 9 bases match TRBD2. Looked up from germline, CDR1 is SEHNR and CDR2 is FQNEAQ (reference sequence). Trimming cost V 1 base and J 2 bases; bases outside gene matches: 9. There are 17 residues in the CDR3. The CDR3 sequence: CASSLDEGIAGAYEQYF. DNA for the CDR3: TGTGCCAGCAGCTTAGACGAAGGGATAGCGGGAGCCTACGAGCAGTACTTC. Supplemented by reference TRBV7-9 and TRBJ2-7, the full variable domain reads DTGVSQNPRHKITKRGQNVTFRCDPISEHNRLYWYRQTLGQGPEFLTYFQNEAQLEKSRLLSDRFSAERPKGSFSTLEIQRTEQGDSAMYLCASSLDEGIAGAYEQYFGPGTRLTVT.

This clone appeared once. V usage is TRBV9 and J usage is TRBJ1-2, with 9 bases that match TRBD1. The CDR3 runs to 13 residues. In germline, CDR1 is SGDLS, CDR2 YYNGEE. Trimming removed 3 bases from V and 3 bases from J; junction bases left unmatched: 0. CDR3 sequence reads: CASSGTGDYGYTF. CDR3 nucleotides: TGTGCCAGCAGCGGGACAGGGGACTATGGCTACACCTTC.

The chain is built from TRBV7-3 and TRBJ2-3; D is possibly TRBD2 (5 bases). Germline V lookup: CDR1 SGHTA, CDR2 FQGTGA. The CDR3 length is 16 residues. Trimming removed 3 bases at V and 4 bases at J, with 17 bases between. The CDR3 nucleotides read TGTGCCAGCAGCTTGAGCCCGCCGCCCGGGGCAGATACGCAGTATTTT. Residues: CASSLSPPPGADTQYF.

The rearrangement uses TRBV2 and TRBJ1-1; perhaps TRBD1 as D (5 bases). This CDR3 is built from 13 residues. The V end was cut by 6 bases, the J end by 3 bases, with 11 bases between. Germline V gene data show CDR1 as SNHLY and CDR2 as FYNNEI. CDR3: CASRGLGDTEAFF. In DNA, the CDR3 is TGTGCCAGCAGGGGCCTAGGGGACACTGAAGCTTTCTTT.

This clone has a count of ten or more. Other DNA sequences in the same sample also yield this CDR3. The chain uses TRBV27 and TRBJ2-7, with D unresolved. The CDR3 is made up of 15 amino acids. Trimming stripped 2 bases from V and 1 base from J, with 12 bases between. CDR1 and CDR2 from the germline V gene are MNHEY and SMNVEV (reference sequence). The CDR3 DNA reads as TGTGCCAGCAGTTTAATGACCGGGTCATCCTACGAGCAGTACTTC. Amino acids: CASSLMTGSSYEQYF.

This clone was seen a handful of times. The chain couples TRBV6-2 or TRBV6-3 to TRBJ1-2, with TRBD1 identical over 8 bases. Germline CDR1 MNHEY, CDR2 SVGEGT. J gave up 4 bases and V 6 bases, and 10 bases lay outside the gene matches. The CDR3 spans 15 residues. CDR3 amino acids: CASSWTGRGSYGYTF. Written as DNA, the CDR3 is TGTGCCAGCAGCTGGACAGGGAGGGGATCCTATGGCTACACCTTC.

The genes are TRBV28 and TRBJ2-7, with D possibly being TRBD2 (5 bases). V was shortened by 3 bases and J by 5 bases, with 17 bases between the two germline ends. The CDR3 is 15 amino acids. In germline, CDR1 is MDHEN, CDR2 SYDVKM. DNA for the CDR3: TGTGCCAGCAGTTTGGTAGGAGGTAGGATCCACGAGCAGTACTTC. Translation: CASSLVGGRIHEQYF.

The rearrangement links TRBV7-2 to TRBJ1-4, with TRBD1 matching 7 bases. V dropped 1 base and J dropped 4; count of bases not matched to a gene: 3. The CDR3 covers 15 residues. Germline-derived CDR1 and CDR2 are SGHTA and FQGNSA. The CDR3 region is CASSLEQGINEKLFF. Here the CDR3 DNA reads TGTGCCAGCAGCTTAGAACAGGGGATTAATGAAAAACTGTTTTTT.

The chain recombines TRBV4-3 with TRBJ2-7; D may be TRBD2 (5 bases). Germline V gene sequence: CDR1 LGHNA, CDR2 YSLEER. V gave up 4 bases and J gave up 2 bases, with 12 bases separating them. The CDR3 runs to 14 residues. CDR3 residues: CASSLVLGAYEQYF. CDR3 in DNA: TGCGCCAGCAGCCTTGTACTAGGCGCCTACGAGCAGTACTTC.

V gene TRBV3-1 (or the pseudogene TRBV3-2) combines with J gene TRBJ2-7, with 8 bases aligning to TRBD1. Losses at the gene ends were 4 bases for V and 0 bases for J; bases not matched to a gene: 5. This CDR3 region has 15 residues. Germline-derived CDR1 and CDR2 are LGHDT and YNNKEL (reference sequence). The CDR3 DNA is TGTGCCAGCAGCCCACAGGGGGTCGGCTCCTACGAGCAGTACTTC. This translates into CASSPQGVGSYEQYF.